A selection of T cell receptor beta chains follows, all from one sample in a study of blood T cell repertoires in COVID-19. Assay: immunoSEQ multiplex PCR; the TCRdb copy retains only in-frame clones and omits some. The sample contains a few hundred thousand clones, approximately 86% of which appear only once. The source material was peripheral blood. The source is a woman in her seventies with active or convalescent COVID-19. CDR3s include the opening cysteine and the closing phenylalanine or tryptophan. The D gene is left open where the match is weak. The size entry is marked missing in some rows and otherwise reads once, few, many or a size class.

clone_size | d_call | j_call | cdr3_length | v_call | cdr3_aa | cdr3_nt
few | - | TRBJ1-2 | 15 | TRBV7-9 | CASSLSTGGGRSYTF | TGTGCCAGCAGCTTATCCACAGGCGGGGGTAGGAGCTACACCTTC
- | TRBD2 | TRBJ2-2 | 17 | TRBV19 | CASSPNSGGLSTGELFF | TGTGCCAGTAGTCCAAACTCGGGGGGATTGAGCACCGGGGAGCTGTTTTTT
- | - | TRBJ2-5 | 12 | TRBV12-3/TRBV12-4 | CASSLKRETQYF | TGTGCCAGCAGTTTGAAGCGGGAGACCCAGTACTTC
- | TRBD1 | TRBJ1-2 | 13 | TRBV5-4 | CASRPDRGPGYTF | TGTGCCAGCAGGCCTGACAGGGGGCCTGGCTACACCTTC
- | TRBD1 | TRBJ1-2 | 15 | TRBV6-6 | CASSYGTQGGGGYTF | TGTGCCAGCAGTTACGGGACACAGGGGGGGGGCGGCTACACCTTC
- | - | TRBJ1-4 | 13 | TRBV11-2 | CASSLGAYEKLFF | TGTGCCAGCAGCTTAGGGGCTTATGAAAAACTGTTTTTT
few | - | TRBJ1-2 | 11 | TRBV2 | CASRGDYGYTF | TGTGCCAGCAGGGGCGACTATGGCTACACCTTC
- | - | TRBJ1-2 | 13 | TRBV14 | CASSLVASGGYTF | TGTGCCAGCAGCCTCGTCGCCTCAGGTGGCTACACCTTC
- | - | TRBJ1-6 | 20 | TRBV4-1 | CASSQARQGDLQRYNSPLHF | TGCGCCAGCAGCCAAGCCCGCCAAGGGGACTTGCAGAGGTATAATTCACCCCTCCACTTT
- | - | TRBJ2-1 | 16 | TRBV7-2 | CASSIVVGQGGDEQFF | TGTGCCAGCAGCATCGTTGTAGGACAGGGAGGGGATGAGCAGTTCTTC
- | TRBD2 | TRBJ2-3 | 17 | TRBV10-3 | CAISASGLARGTDTQYF | TGTGCCATCAGTGCTAGCGGGCTCGCCCGGGGCACAGATACGCAGTATTTT
- | - | TRBJ1-2 | 13 | TRBV19 | CASRPAANYGYTF | TGTGCCAGTAGGCCTGCAGCTAACTATGGCTACACCTTC
- | TRBD1 | TRBJ2-7 | 15 | TRBV4-3 | CASSQDGTGGREQYF | TGCGCCAGCAGCCAAGATGGTACAGGGGGCCGCGAGCAGTACTTC
- | TRBD1 | TRBJ1-6 | 17 | TRBV27 | CASSSRTGGVYNSPLHF | TGTGCCAGCAGTTCCCGGACAGGGGGAGTCTATAATTCACCCCTCCACTTT
- | - | TRBJ1-2 | 17 | TRBV7-3 | CASSLYSGDNPLVGYTF | TGTGCCAGCAGCTTATACTCGGGAGACAACCCCCTCGTCGGCTACACCTTC
- | TRBD2 | TRBJ2-7 | 15 | TRBV5-1 | CASSSQRGRGPEQYF | TGCGCCAGCAGCTCGCAGCGGGGGAGAGGCCCCGAGCAGTACTTC
once | - | TRBJ1-5 | 15 | TRBV27 | CASSLKTGSGQPQHF | TGTGCCAGCAGCCTAAAAACAGGGTCCGGACAGCCCCAGCATTTT
- | - | TRBJ1-5 | 13 | TRBV5-8 | CASSFNSNQPQHF | TGTGCCAGCAGCTTTAACAGTAATCAGCCCCAGCATTTT
- | - | TRBJ1-2 | 17 | TRBV12-5 | CASGGYDGTGEVYGYTF | TGTGCTAGTGGTGGCTACGATGGAACCGGGGAAGTCTATGGCTACACCTTC
once | - | TRBJ1-1 | 17 | TRBV21-1 | CASSKGGEGAENTEAFF | TGTGCCAGCAGCAAAGGGGGTGAGGGGGCAGAGAACACTGAAGCTTTCTTT
- | - | TRBJ1-5 | 16 | TRBV4-2 | CASSPDTDGYNQPQHF | TGTGCCAGCAGCCCGGACACAGACGGATACAATCAGCCCCAGCATTTT
few | TRBD2 | TRBJ2-7 | 16 | TRBV19 | CASRDRGREGDYEQYF | TGTGCCAGTAGGGATCGGGGGCGGGAGGGAGACTACGAGCAGTACTTC
- | - | TRBJ2-3 | 15 | TRBV7-6 | CASGLGGQFTDTQYF | TGTGCCAGCGGTCTGGGGGGACAGTTCACAGATACGCAGTATTTT
few | - | TRBJ1-1 | 14 | TRBV5-8 | CASSFGSGHYEAFF | TGTGCCAGCAGCTTTGGCTCGGGACACTACGAAGCTTTCTTT